Each of the 26 T cell receptor beta chains below was sequenced from the same sample in a study. Each CDR3 protein gets one entry after TCRdb re-called the 5' RACE reads with MiXCR. The sample includes over 6,500 distinct CDR3 sequences, around half seen only once; the top ten take 3%. Specimen: naive CD4+ T cells sorted from a lymph node. Documented subset: naive CD4+ T cells, CD4+CD45RA+CD25-. The receptors were sampled from a female donor with breast cancer.

This clonotype was detected a few times. This sequence joins TRBV20-1 and TRBJ2-7; no clear D gene. Germline lookup yields CDR1 DFQATT and CDR2 SNEGSKA (reference sequence). Trimming took off 3 bases at V and 0 bases at J, with 12 bases between the two ends. The CDR3 sequence is 14 residues long. This CDR3 reads CSARPGRNSYEQYF. CDR3 DNA: TGCAGTGCTAGGCCGGGTAGGAACTCCTACGAGCAGTACTTC.

The chain carries TRBV15 and TRBJ2-1, with 13 bases matching TRBD2. The CDR3 is 17 amino acids. In germline, CDR1 is LNHNV, CDR2 YYDKDF (reference sequence). V lost 3 bases and J lost 8; bases outside the gene matches: 10. For the CDR3, the DNA is TGTGCCACCAGCAGGGCACCTGGGACTAGCGGGAATGATGAGCAGTTCTTC. This encodes CATSRAPGTSGNDEQFF.

The chain joins TRBV12-3 or TRBV12-4 to TRBJ2-1, with 8 bases that match TRBD2. With V trimmed by 5 bases and J by 1 base, 10 bases remained unmatched. This CDR3 spans 17 amino acids. Here the CDR3 reads CASSPPGGRSSYNEQFF. Here the CDR3 DNA reads TGTGCCAGCAGTCCCCCGGGGGGGAGATCGTCCTACAATGAGCAGTTCTTC.

To note about this clonotype: One end of the junction does not line up with germline, which may come from a read error. The gene calls are TRBV12-3 or TRBV12-4 and TRBJ2-6; 8 positions match TRBD1. This CDR3 region has 15 residues. CDR3 DNA: TGTACCAGCAGCCACAGGGGGACTGGGGCCAACGTCCTGACTTTC. It translates to CTSSHRGTGANVLTF.

The chain uses TRBV6-5 and TRBJ1-1; 10 nucleotides align to TRBD1. The V segment lost 6 bases and the J segment 5 bases; nucleotides outside the gene matches: 12. Germline V gene data show CDR1 as MNHEY and CDR2 as SVGAGI. The CDR3 runs 16 residues. As DNA, the CDR3 is TGTGCCAGCAGCTCCCTCCTAGGGACAGGGGAAACTGAAGCTTTCTTT. Its protein is CASSSLLGTGETEAFF.

The V call is TRBV7-6, the J call TRBJ2-3, with 10 positions matching TRBD2. The trim removed 5 bases at V and 5 bases at J, leaving 7 bases unmatched. This CDR3 has 15 amino acids. CDR1 and CDR2 (germline): SGHVS, FNYEAQ. The DNA for the CDR3 is TGTGCCAGCAGCCGTCTAGCGGGAGAGGGAGATACGCAGTATTTT. This sequence encodes CASSRLAGEGDTQYF.

This clonotype occurred a few times. This chain links TRBV20-1 with TRBJ1-1; no reliable D call. The germline V and J ends were trimmed by 3 bases and 3 bases, with 17 bases remaining between them. Germline V gene lookup returns CDR1 DFQATT and CDR2 SNEGSKA (reference sequence). The CDR3 runs 15 residues. The CDR3 region is CSASPGSRIYTEAFF. The CDR3 DNA is TGCAGTGCTAGTCCGGGCTCCCGCATATACACTGAAGCTTTCTTT.

With regard to this clonotype: A read error is likely, as this CDR3 ends without the conserved phenylalanine or tryptophan. The CDR3 DNA reads as TGTGCCAGCAGCTTCGGTTACCGGGACGAGCAGTTCATC. Translated, it gives CASSFGYRDEQFI. The chain employs TRBV5-6 and TRBJ2-1, with D tentatively TRBD1 or TRBD2 (5 bases each). The CDR3 has 13 amino acids. Germline assignment: CDR1 SGHDT and CDR2 YYEEEE. Trimming took off 2 bases at V and 10 bases at J, with 13 bases between the two ends.

V usage is TRBV9 and J usage is TRBJ1-2, with D unclear. Deletions cut 5 bases from V and 2 bases from J, with 10 bases between. CDR3 length: 13 residues. In germline, CDR1 is SGDLS, CDR2 YYNGEE. The DNA of the CDR3 is TGTGCCAGCAGTTCCACAGTGAACTATGGCTACACCTTC. Translation gives CASSSTVNYGYTF. Combining the CDR3 with reference TRBV9 and TRBJ1-2 gives the whole variable domain DSGVTQTPKHLITATGQRVTLRCSPRSGDLSVYWYQQSLDQGLQFLIQYYNGEERAKGNILERFSAQQFPDLHSELNLSSLELGDSALYFCASSSTVNYGYTFGSGTRLTVV.

This clonotype was detected a few times. This sequence joins TRBV4-1 and TRBJ1-2, with D unresolved. V dropped 3 bases and J dropped 0 bases, with 11 bases sitting between them. The germline CDR1 and CDR2 sequences are MGHRA and YSYEKL. The CDR3 covers 15 residues. Here the CDR3 reads CASSQTTAPNYGYTF. CDR3 in DNA: TGCGCCAGCAGCCAGACGACGGCACCTAACTATGGCTACACCTTC.

The V gene is TRBV18, the J gene TRBJ1-2; D remains unclear. The germline V gene has CDR1 KGHSH and CDR2 LQKENI. CDR3 size: 15 residues. Deletions cut 9 bases from V and 5 bases from J, with 22 bases between. CDR3 in DNA: TGTGCCAGTACCCCCCAGGATGGGTCTATTTATGGCTACACCTTC. Translation: CASTPQDGSIYGYTF.

This clonotype was counted between two and nine times. CDR3: CAWSNRGTAYSPLHF. For the CDR3, the DNA is TGTGCCTGGAGTAACCGCGGGACAGCCTATTCACCCCTCCACTTT. The chain combines TRBV30 with TRBJ1-6; 7 bases agree with TRBD1. The germline gives CDR1 GTSNPN, CDR2 SVGIG (reference sequence). The CDR3 consists of 15 residues. V gave up 2 bases and J gave up 8 bases; unmatched junction bases: 9.

This clonotype was counted between two and nine times. This chain links TRBV7-9 with TRBJ2-3; TRBD2 might be the D (5 bases). The germline CDR1 and CDR2 sequences are SEHNR and FQNEAQ (reference sequence). V was clipped by 5 bases and J by 1 base, with 13 bases between them. The CDR3 spans 15 residues. CDR3 loop: CASSLTNGGTDTQYF. CDR3 DNA: TGTGCCAGCAGCCTCACGAACGGGGGCACAGATACGCAGTATTTT.

The chain couples TRBV2 to TRBJ1-5, with 7 bases fitting TRBD1. Looked up from germline, CDR1 is SNHLY and CDR2 is FYNNEI. CDR3 length equals 12 residues. The J segment lost 8 bases and the V segment lost 8 bases, leaving 6 bases of the junction unmatched. CDR3 DNA sequence: TGTGCCAGCCACGTCGGACAGGAGCCCCAGCATTTT. Translation gives CASHVGQEPQHF.

V is TRBV7-9 and J is TRBJ1-1; weak D call: TRBD1 (5 bases). The germline gives CDR1 SEHNR, CDR2 FQNEAQ (reference sequence). The V end lost 2 bases, the J end lost 5 bases, and 12 bases lay between the germline ends. The CDR3 has 14 residues. In DNA form, the CDR3 reads TGTGCCAGCAGCTTACTCGGGGGTATGACTGAAGCTTTCTTT. It is translated as CASSLLGGMTEAFF. The full variable domain, with the rest looked up from reference TRBV7-9 and TRBJ1-1, is DTGVSQNPRHKITKRGQNVTFRCDPISEHNRLYWYRQTLGQGPEFLTYFQNEAQLEKSRLLSDRFSAERPKGSFSTLEIQRTEQGDSAMYLCASSLLGGMTEAFFGQGTRLTVV.

Worth noting for this clonotype: Mismatch with germline at one junction end may stem from a read error. The chain employs TRBV7-2 and TRBJ1-5; D not certain. Germline V gene sequence: CDR1 SGHTA, CDR2 FQGNSA. The CDR3 spans 13 residues. Written as DNA, the CDR3 is TGTGCCAGTAGCTTAGTTAGCAATCAGCCCCAGCATTTT. Its protein is CASSLVSNQPQHF.

The chain links TRBV20-1 to TRBJ2-7; D perhaps matches TRBD2 (7 bases). With 6 bases removed from V and 3 bases from J, the gap between germline ends came to 21 bases. The CDR3 extends over 15 amino acids. Per germline, CDR1 DFQATT and CDR2 SNEGSKA (reference sequence). CDR3 DNA: TGCAGTGCACTAATCCCCCGGGGGGCCGGCTACGAGCAGTACTTC. This encodes CSALIPRGAGYEQYF.

This clonotype was seen more than once but under ten times. The chain has TRBV4-1 and TRBJ1-2; maybe TRBD1 (5 bases). Germline V gene data show CDR1 as MGHRA and CDR2 as YSYEKL. The CDR3 loop spans 14 amino acids. Trimming cost V 1 base and J 7 bases, with 13 bases left between them. This chain's CDR3 is CASSQVSGIGGYTF. CDR3 DNA: TGCGCCAGCAGCCAAGTGTCAGGGATCGGTGGCTACACCTTC.

This clonotype was detected only a few times. CDR3 sequence: CSADKLQGRTEAFF. The CDR3 DNA is TGCAGTGCCGATAAGCTACAGGGTAGAACTGAAGCTTTCTTT. V and J are TRBV20-1 and TRBJ1-1; tentative D call: TRBD1 (6 bases). V lost 6 bases and J lost 5, with 19 bases in between. This CDR3 has 14 residues. CDR1 DFQATT and CDR2 SNEGSKA come from the germline V gene (reference sequence).

The rearrangement uses TRBV20-1 and TRBJ2-1; tentatively, D is TRBD1 or TRBD2 (5 bases each). CDR3 size: 12 residues. Germline V lookup: CDR1 DFQATT, CDR2 SNEGSKA (reference sequence). Trimming left V 3 bases short and J 10 bases short, with 13 bases between. In DNA, the CDR3 is TGCAGTGCTAGGTTGTTGGGACCCGAGCAGTTCTTC. Amino acid sequence: CSARLLGPEQFF.

This clonotype has a handful of counts. The V call is TRBV7-2, the J call TRBJ2-3, with no clear D. The germline V gene encodes CDR1 SGHTA and CDR2 FQGNSA. The CDR3 has 15 residues. Trimming cost V 1 base and J 0 bases, with 8 bases left between them. CDR3 region: CASSLVGPSTDTQYF. CDR3 DNA sequence: TGTGCCAGCAGCTTAGTTGGCCCAAGCACAGATACGCAGTATTTT.

V is TRBV6-6 and J is TRBJ2-3, with TRBD1 matching over 10 bases. CDR1 and CDR2 (germline): MNHNY, SVGAGI (reference sequence). V lost 3 bases and J lost 2; bases outside the gene matches: 5. The CDR3 length is 16 residues. In DNA, the CDR3 is TGTGCCAGCAGTTATGGGACAGGGGTCCCCACAGATACGCAGTATTTT. Translation: CASSYGTGVPTDTQYF.

About this clonotype itself: As the CDR3 is not closed by the conserved phenylalanine or tryptophan, this likely results from a read error. This rearrangement joins TRBV20-1 to TRBJ2-5, with D possibly matching TRBD2 (6 bases). Trimming took off 2 bases at V and 5 bases at J, with 15 bases between the two ends. This CDR3 spans 14 amino acids. Per germline, CDR1 DFQATT and CDR2 SNEGSKA (reference sequence). This CDR3 is CSARSASDTETQYL. DNA for the CDR3: TGCAGTGCTAGATCGGCTAGCGACACGGAGACCCAGTACCTC.

This clonotype was observed a few times. The chain couples TRBV5-6 to TRBJ2-1; 15 bases are shared with TRBD2. CDR3 size: 15 residues. Per germline, CDR1 SGHDT and CDR2 YYEEEE. Trimming took 3 bases from V and 7 from J; bases not matched to a gene: 2. CDR3 coding DNA: TGTGCCAGCAGCTGGGGACTAGCGGGAGGAAATGAGCAGTTCTTC. Translating gives CASSWGLAGGNEQFF.

Concerning this clonotype itself: A much larger clone lies a single base off, so this may be a read error. The chain joins TRBV7-2 to TRBJ2-7, with TRBD2 as a possible D gene (7 bases). CDR1 and CDR2 from the germline V gene are SGHTA and FQGNSA. The CDR3 runs 14 residues. CDR3 in DNA: TGTGCCAGCAGACCGGGCGGGGGCTCCCACGAGCAGTACTTC. As protein: CASRPGGGSHEQYF.

This clonotype was observed a few times. The genes are TRBV5-1 and TRBJ1-6, with unresolved D. V was cut by 0 bases and J by 9 bases, with 13 bases left in between. The CDR3 is made up of 15 amino acids. The germline gives CDR1 SGHRS, CDR2 YFSETQ. CDR3 in amino acids: CASSLDHPGLSPLHF. The CDR3 nucleotides are TGCGCCAGCAGCTTGGACCACCCCGGGCTTTCACCCCTCCACTTT.